This T cell receptor beta chain was found in a study of early stage breast cancer tumors (TCRdb year 2017). Notes on the research overall: Of the 16 invasive breast tumors, about a dozen were found to be estrogen receptor-positive, progesterone receptor-positive and HER2-negative. Of the approximately 12 ER+/PR+/HER2- tumors, eight were classified as invasive ductal carcinomas and four as invasive lobular carcinomas. On average, each sample had 9.5 to 10-fold read coverage. Across all samples, about 2.9 million templates representing roughly 1,100,000 unique clonotypes were detected. What the work shows at the level of the full study, not this receptor alone: Bulk genomic DNA sequencing of unsorted cells missed chain pairing and functional markers such as CD4, CD8 and FOXP3. Because the cohort was small, analysis by tumor subtype was not possible. Enriched TCRB sequences shared across patients were found to be mostly commonly generated sequences that were unlikely to play an important role in the tumor microenvironment. Repertoires from blood and normal breast were more alike than repertoires from blood and tumor, and in about 85% of the 16 patients, comparing each tissue with blood separated tumor from normal. Tumors showed about 2.4-fold higher T cell density and higher clonality than adjacent normal breast tissue.

As for this clone: Its antigen target is currently unknown. No base quality values were provided; no much bigger clone lies one nucleotide off.

Looking up the germline V gene yields CDR1 SNHLY and CDR2 FYNNEI. The cysteine opens and the phenylalanine closes a CDR3 of 13 amino acids. Only CDR3 DNA remains: 39 bases, in frame from the first base. At the junction V is shortened by 5 bases and J by 3 bases; bases outside the gene matches: 2. About 19-55 mg of tumor tissue was diced, and more than 3 ug of DNA was typically obtained. The study profiled bulk TCR beta-chain repertoires in matched peripheral blood, tumor and adjacent normal breast tissue taken from some 17 patients with early-stage breast cancer. Once resection was done, tumor tissue identified by eye was cut out and put into prechilled RNAlater. Tumor tissue (about 18-50 mg) was diced and homogenized in RLTplus buffer with beta-mercaptoethanol and antifoaming agent using a TissueLyser II. The Qiagen AllPrep DNA/RNA Mini kit was used to extract genomic DNA. Each sample was amplified in two independent genomic DNA replicates, using around 550 ng for blood and about 1.5 ug for tumor or normal breast. Following the manufacturer's instructions, the ImmunoSeq Intro kit was used to carry out TCRB sequencing on genomic DNA. Multiplex PCR ran roughly 30 cycles with proprietary primers and spike-in control sequences for absolute quantification. An 87-bp fragment spanning the CDR3 and flanking V and J genes was sequenced with single-end 150-bp reads. Each lane of an Illumina MiSeq running version 3.0 chemistry carried seven multiplexed samples, with two replicates apiece. As for the original processing: Raw data were processed with the vendor's proprietary pipeline, and both replicates were merged into a single result per sample. Productive rearrangements sharing the V-gene family, CDR3 amino acid sequence and J-gene segment were defined as clonotypes. Clonality was calculated as 1 minus the normalized Shannon entropy (Pielou evenness) of TCRB abundances. To estimate T cell density, the total number of templates was divided by the input cell count, which was inferred from how much DNA went in. Recon was used with default parameters to estimate total repertoire diversity and clonality. A clonotype counted as tumor-enriched if its abundance in tumor exceeded 0.1% and was at least 32-fold higher than its abundance in normal breast. TCRdb obtained this table from immuneACCESS and retained in-frame rearrangements with V and J assigned. These tables miss some clones; where compared with another copy, unresolved V genes account for less than half of the shortfall, and the remainder is unexplained. V and J calls and clone size are those listed in that table; D and trimming were worked out from the DNA. The table for this sample lists roughly 30,000 clones; around 75% of them were counted only once. The top ten hold roughly a tenth of the sample.

What was sequenced was breast tumor tissue. This chain joins TRBV2 to TRBJ2-7; TRBD2 lines up with 9 middle nucleotides. The TCR comes from a person aged 25 to 40 with breast cancer. The DNA is TGTGCCAGCAGTCCACTAGCGGGCTACGAGCAGTACTTC. It translates as CASSPLAGYEQYF.